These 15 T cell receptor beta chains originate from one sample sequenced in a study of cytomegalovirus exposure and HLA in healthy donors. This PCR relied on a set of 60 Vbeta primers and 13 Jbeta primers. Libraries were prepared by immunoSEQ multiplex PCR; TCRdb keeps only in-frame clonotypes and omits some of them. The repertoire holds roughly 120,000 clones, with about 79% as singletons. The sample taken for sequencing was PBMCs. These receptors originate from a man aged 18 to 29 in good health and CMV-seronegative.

CDR3 DNA sequence: TGCGCCAGCAGCCAAGGATCTAGCGGGGCAGAGACCCAGTACTTC. This codes for CASSQGSSGAETQYF. The V call is TRBV4-1, the J call TRBJ2-5; 9 bases match TRBD2. CDR1 and CDR2 (germline): MGHRA, YSYEKL. V gave up 1 base and J gave up 4 bases; unmatched junction bases: 4. The length of the CDR3 is 15 residues.

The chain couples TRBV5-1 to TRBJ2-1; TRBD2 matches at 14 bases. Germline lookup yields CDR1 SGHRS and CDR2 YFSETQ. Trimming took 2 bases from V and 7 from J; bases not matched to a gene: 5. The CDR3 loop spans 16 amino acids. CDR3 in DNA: TGCGCCAGCAGCTTCGAAGGGACTAGCGGGAGTAATGAGCAGTTCTTC. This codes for CASSFEGTSGSNEQFF.

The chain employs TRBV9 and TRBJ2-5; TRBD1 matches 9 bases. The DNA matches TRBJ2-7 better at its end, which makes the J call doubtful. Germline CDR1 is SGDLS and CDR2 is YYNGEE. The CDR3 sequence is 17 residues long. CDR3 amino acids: CASSVTVLGQGPYEQYF. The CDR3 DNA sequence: TGTGCCAGCAGCGTAACAGTCTTGGGACAGGGACCCTACGAGCAGTACTTC.

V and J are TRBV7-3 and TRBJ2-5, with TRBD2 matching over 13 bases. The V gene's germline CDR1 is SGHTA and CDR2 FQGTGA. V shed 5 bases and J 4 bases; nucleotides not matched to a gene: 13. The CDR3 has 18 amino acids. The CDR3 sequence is CASSPGTSGIKGGETQYF. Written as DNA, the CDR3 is TGTGCCAGCAGCCCCGGGACTAGCGGGATCAAAGGCGGAGAGACCCAGTACTTC.

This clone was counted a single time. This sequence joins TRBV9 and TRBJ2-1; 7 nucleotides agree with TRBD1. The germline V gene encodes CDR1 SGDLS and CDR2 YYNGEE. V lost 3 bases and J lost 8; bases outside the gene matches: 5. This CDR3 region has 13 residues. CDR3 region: CASSAAQGYEQFF. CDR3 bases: TGTGCCAGCAGCGCAGCACAGGGGTATGAGCAGTTCTTC.

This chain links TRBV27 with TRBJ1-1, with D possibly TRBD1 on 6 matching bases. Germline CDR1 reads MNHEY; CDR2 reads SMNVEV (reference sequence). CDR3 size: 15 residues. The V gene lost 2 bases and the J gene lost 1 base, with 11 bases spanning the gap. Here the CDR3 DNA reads TGTGCCAGCAGTTTAAGAGGGACACAGAACACTGAAGCTTTCTTT. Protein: CASSLRGTQNTEAFF.

The CDR3, as DNA: TGTGCCAGCCAACCAAGGCGGGATCCAACTACCCAAGAGACCCAGTACTTC. It is translated as CASQPRRDPTTQETQYF. This chain links TRBV21-1 with TRBJ2-5; TRBD2, the table's D call, was not compared with the DNA. TRBV21-1 is deemed a pseudogene. CDR3 size: 17 residues.

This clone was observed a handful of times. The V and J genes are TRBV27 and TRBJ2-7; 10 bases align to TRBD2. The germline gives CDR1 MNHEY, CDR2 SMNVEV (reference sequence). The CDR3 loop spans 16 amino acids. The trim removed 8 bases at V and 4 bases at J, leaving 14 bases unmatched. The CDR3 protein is CASPLSEREGLYEQYV. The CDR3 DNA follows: TGTGCCAGCCCTCTCAGTGAGCGGGAGGGCCTATACGAGCAGTACGTC.

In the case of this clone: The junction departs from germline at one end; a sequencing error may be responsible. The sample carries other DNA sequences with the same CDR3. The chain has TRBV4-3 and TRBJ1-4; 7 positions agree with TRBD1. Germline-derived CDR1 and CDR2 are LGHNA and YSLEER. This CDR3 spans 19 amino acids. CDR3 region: CASSQDKTGAGGTNEKLFF. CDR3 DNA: TGCGCCAGCAGCCAAGATAAAACAGGGGCCGGGGGCACTAATGAAAAATTGTTTTTT.

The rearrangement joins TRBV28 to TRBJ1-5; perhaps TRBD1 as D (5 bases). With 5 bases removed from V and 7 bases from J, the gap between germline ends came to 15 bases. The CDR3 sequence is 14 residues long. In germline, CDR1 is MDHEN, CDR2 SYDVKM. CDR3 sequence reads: CASSPQAGGQPQHF. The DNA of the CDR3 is TGTGCCAGCAGTCCTCAGGCGGGGGGACAGCCCCAGCATTTT. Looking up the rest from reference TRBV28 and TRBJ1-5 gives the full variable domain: DVKVTQSSRYLVKRTGEKVFLECVQDMDHENMFWYRQDPGLGLRLIYFSYDVKMKEKGDIPEGYSVSREKKERFSLILESASTNQTSMYLCASSPQAGGQPQHFGDGTRLSIL.

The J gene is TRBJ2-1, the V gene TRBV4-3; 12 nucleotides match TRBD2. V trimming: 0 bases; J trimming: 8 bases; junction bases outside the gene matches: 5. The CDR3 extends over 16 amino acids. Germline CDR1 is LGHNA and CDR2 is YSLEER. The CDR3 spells CASSQDLAGGVHEQFF. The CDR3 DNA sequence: TGCGCCAGCAGCCAAGATCTAGCGGGGGGGGTCCATGAGCAGTTCTTC.

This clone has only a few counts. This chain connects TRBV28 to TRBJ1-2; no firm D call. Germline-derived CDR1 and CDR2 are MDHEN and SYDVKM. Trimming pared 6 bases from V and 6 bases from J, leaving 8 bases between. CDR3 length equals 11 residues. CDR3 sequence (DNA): TGTGCCAGCAGGCGAAACGATGGCTACACCTTC. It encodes CASRRNDGYTF.

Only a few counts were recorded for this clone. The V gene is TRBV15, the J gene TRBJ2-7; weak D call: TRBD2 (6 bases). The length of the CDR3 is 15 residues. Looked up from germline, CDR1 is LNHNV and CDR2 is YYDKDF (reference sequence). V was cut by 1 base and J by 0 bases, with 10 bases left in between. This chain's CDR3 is CATSRATSSSYEQYF. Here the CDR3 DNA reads TGTGCCACCAGCAGAGCGACTAGTTCCTCCTACGAGCAGTACTTC.

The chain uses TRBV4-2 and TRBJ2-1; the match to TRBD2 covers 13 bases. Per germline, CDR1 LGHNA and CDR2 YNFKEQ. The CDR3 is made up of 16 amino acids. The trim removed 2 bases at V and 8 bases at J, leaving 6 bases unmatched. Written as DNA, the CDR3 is TGTGCCAGCAGCCAAACCGGGACTAGCGGGAAAGATGAGCAGTTCTTC. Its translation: CASSQTGTSGKDEQFF.

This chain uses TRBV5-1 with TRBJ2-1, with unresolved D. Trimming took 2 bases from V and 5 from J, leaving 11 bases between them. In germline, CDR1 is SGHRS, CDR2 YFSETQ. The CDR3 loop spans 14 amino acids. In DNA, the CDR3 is TGCGCCAGCAGCTTACCGGCGGCCGACAATGAGCAGTTCTTC. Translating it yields CASSLPAADNEQFF.